What follows is one TCR beta chain and its context. The table lists this clone with many counts. This receptor's antigen is unknown. Its ends do not fully match the called genes, so a read error is possible. The cohort was made up of several hundred healthy bone marrow donors. Cohort members were all nominally healthy when sampled, although unrecorded immune exposures were likely present. The donor tested CMV seropositive and was one of the 289 seropositive cohort members. A peripheral blood sample was collected from each donor, and TCR beta sequencing was performed on peripheral blood mononuclear cells. Genomic DNA was extracted from the blood cell samples with the Qiagen DNeasy Blood Extraction Kit. The CDR3 has 14 amino acids, counting the end cysteine and phenylalanine. Kept here is only the CDR3 DNA, which spans 42 bases and is read in frame from base 1. The germline V gene (reference sequence) gives CDR1 as SEHNR and CDR2 as FQNEAQ.

Library construction relied on the immunoSEQ multiplex PCR assay. For the multiplex PCR, a mixture combining 60 forward primers for TCR Vbeta segments and 13 reverse primers for TCR Jbeta segments was used. The CDR3 region of rearranged TCR beta genes was amplified from genomic DNA by a multiplex PCR assay. Amplified TCR beta libraries were sequenced as 87-base-pair reads on the Illumina HiSeq System. On the authors' methods: A later analysis tallied 70 million to 100 million unique TCR beta chains across the 610 or so repertoires, and approximately 12 million of those chains were shared by two or more donors. A nearest-neighbor algorithm error-corrected the raw reads and collapsed the reads into unique sequences, merging closely related sequences to remove PCR and sequencing errors. CDR3 sequences were aligned to IMGT reference sequences to assign V, D and J gene segments. For a sequence to be retained, a match of at least six nucleotides was required to both a V gene segment and a J gene segment. A rearrangement was called productive if the CDR3 had no stop codons and remained in frame with V and J, and every other rearrangement was called non-productive. Following IMGT convention, CDR3 was defined as the stretch from the second conserved V-encoded cysteine to the conserved J-encoded phenylalanine. Sequences without an unambiguous match to a single V gene segment were excluded from the earlier analysis of 450 to 750 of the donors. An earlier analysis of approximately 590 of the donors called V segments functional above 56.7% productive rearrangements and segregating when the between-donor standard deviation exceeded 5%. A statistical classification framework was developed to diagnose cytomegalovirus status using the catalog of TCR beta chain sequences. V and J gene assignment, in a later analysis, came from comparing TCR nucleotide sequences with IMGT/GENE-DB human TR gene sequences. A later analysis assigned CDR3 sequences and most-parsimonious VDJ recombination scenarios with the TCRdist pipeline. A later analysis defined each TCR beta chain by its CDR3 amino acid sequence plus V-gene family, and excluded reads lacking a unique V-gene family. In a later analysis, 450 to 600 highly shared, low-generation-probability nucleotide sequences were removed to address suspected cross-contamination and a sequencing artifact. In a later analysis, a clonal expansion index was calculated for each public chain from normalized within-repertoire ranks of inferred template counts. In a later analysis, generation probabilities were computed with a VDJ recombination model fitted to out-of-frame rearrangements, and the resulting probabilities were checked against IGoR. Hypergeometric tests were used in a later analysis to score TCR-TCR, TCR-HLA and TCR-CMV co-occurrence, with a repertoire-size bias correction applied to the TCR pairs. False discovery rates were estimated in a later analysis by permuting HLA or CMV assignments 20 times. In a later analysis, co-occurring TCRs were grouped using DBSCAN, and TCRdist sequence similarity was added for clustering within HLA-allele-positive subsets. For co-occurrence clustering, repertoires with fewer than 30,000 or more than 120,000 public chains were excluded, along with five repertoires with anomalous nucleotide sharing. TCRdb mirrors the immuneACCESS table, restricted to in-frame sequences. Some clones are absent from its copies; in checked studies, under half trace to an unresolved V gene, and the reason for the others is unknown. V and J calls and clone size are given by that table; D and trimming were obtained from the DNA. A total of about 300,000 clones appear in this sample, roughly 85% of them only once. In total, the top ten clones hold 3.5% to 4.5% of the sample.

The data belong to a study of cytomegalovirus exposure and HLA in healthy donors listed by TCRdb under 2017. At the level of the whole study: An earlier analysis of approximately 640 of the donors reported approximately 300 Gb of sequence data and 117 million unique TCR beta sequences from 150 million to 200 million T cells. Approximately 300 gigabases of sequencing data and 80 million or so unique TCR sequences were included in an early release covering about 620 HLA-typed donors. Of the 300 to 500 genotyped donors, roughly 76% were placed in the genetic ancestry cluster associated with self-reported Caucasian donors. The aim of the study was to test whether cataloging public T cell receptors could identify signatures of past pathogen exposure. The study profiled the T cell repertoires of 550 to 700 subjects by immunosequencing and related them to cytomegalovirus serostatus. In addition to the first cohort of around 670 subjects, a separate validation cohort of approximately 130 different subjects was used. To predict cytomegalovirus infection status, the study combined high-throughput TCR immunosequencing, statistical association of individual TCRs with disease status, and machine learning. To study patterns of TCR occurrence, a later analysis re-analyzed previously published TCR beta repertoires from hundreds of donors and added high-resolution HLA genotyping. Rather than using new phenotypic data, the later analysis identified candidate immune exposures from TCR beta sequences and from how often those sequences occurred across donors. To decide whether each TCR beta V gene segment behaved as functional or pseudogenic, an earlier analysis of 587 of the donors relied on high-throughput TCR beta sequencing. Donor age, sex, ethnicity and CMV serostatus were collected together with the repertoire data. A later genetic analysis used genome-wide SNP genotypes for about 55% of the 666 donors, treating that subset as a discovery cohort. All discovery cohort repertoires had been generated using a single sequencing platform. HLA typing included class I and class II loci at four-digit resolution. Typing coverage differed by locus: A, B, C, DRB1 and DQB1 were typed in about 620-630 donors, DQA1 in roughly 510, DPA1 in around 580, and DPB1 in roughly 470. Because of strong linkage in the cohort, roughly five DR-DQ haplotypes were treated as single units for association and clustering. Across around 400 genotyped donors of the cohort, an average of about 220,000 unique TCR beta nucleotide sequences per donor were sequenced, and roughly 17% of those sequences were non-productive.

What the work shows at the level of the full study, not this receptor alone: In both the original and validation cohorts, the classifier was reported to diagnose cytomegalovirus status with high specificity and sensitivity. A few of the identified cytomegalovirus-associated TCR beta chains were confirmed in vitro to be specific for cytomegalovirus antigens. Several of the top co-occurrence clusters appeared to be linked to parvovirus B19, influenza, CMV and Epstein-Barr virus, according to a later analysis. A further reported finding was that TCR beta sequences accurately predicted the HLA-A and HLA-B alleles for most subjects in the first cohort. V-gene and J-gene trimming of TCR beta chains was associated with a missense DCLRE1C variant in a later genetic analysis, and the association was replicated in an independent cohort. When HLA alleles, especially DR and DQ, strongly co-occurred, attributing TCR associations to individual alleles was difficult. The authors suggested that the approach could potentially be generalized to other disease states and immunological phenotypes. In a later analysis, around 15,000 TCR beta sequences were associated with specific HLA alleles at a false discovery rate of 0.05. The only immune exposure information available for the cohort was CMV serostatus. Because counts were too low, roughly 17 rarely observed V segments, including chromosome 9 orphons, were left out of the earlier analysis of 500 to 650 of the donors. Broadly in line with IMGT annotations, most TCR beta V segments showed up in productive rearrangements about 87% or about 30% of the time in an earlier analysis of under 700 of the donors. In a later analysis, HLA-associated TCR beta chains showed more clonal expansion and lower generation probabilities than non-associated chains that were equally common. In a later analysis, the rate of TCR association differed among HLA loci, with DRB1 alleles having the most associated TCRs and HLA-C alleles having the fewest. Roughly uniform sequencing depth across donors was assumed in presence/absence analyses, although this assumption may not hold. Only TCR beta chains were sequenced in this cohort, and the absence of alpha or paired-chain data limited detectable features. Most CMV-associated TCR beta chains appeared to be HLA-restricted in a later analysis, and the HLA associations seemed to be driven largely by CMV exposure. A cluster of highly shared sequence variants was judged likely to be a technical artifact of the sequencing pipeline. Some IMGT-functional V segments, including TRBV6-2 and TRBV6-3, could not be told apart with the 87-base-pair reads, so those segments were excluded. The study gave a list of 150 to 200 TCR beta chains associated with cytomegalovirus. Because HLA typing was missing for some donors at each locus, association tests included only the typed subset. In a later genetic analysis, fewer N-insertions in productive TCRs were reported among donors in an Asian-associated ancestry cluster than the roughly 640-donor mean. Across donors, most TCR sequences were observed very rarely, whereas some public TCRs were present in many individuals. Linkage disequilibrium might explain the correlated functional status among segregating V segments, but an unknown experimental factor could not be excluded.

This clonotype originated in a man in his forties in good health and CMV-seropositive. Sequencing used PBMCs. The chain employs TRBV7-9 and TRBJ1-4, and 7 junction bases match TRBD1. The DNA reads as follows: TGTGCCAGCAGCGCGACAGGGTCGGTTGAAAAACCGTTTTTT. Its protein product is CASSATGSVEKPFF.